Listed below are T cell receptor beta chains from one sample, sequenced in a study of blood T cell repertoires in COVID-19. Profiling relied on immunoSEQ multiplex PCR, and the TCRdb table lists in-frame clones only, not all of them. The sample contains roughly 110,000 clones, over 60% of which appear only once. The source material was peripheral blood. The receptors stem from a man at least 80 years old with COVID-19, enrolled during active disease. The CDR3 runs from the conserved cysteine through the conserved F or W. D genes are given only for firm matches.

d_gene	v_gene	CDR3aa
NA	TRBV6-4	CASSENRESNQPQHF
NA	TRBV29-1	CSVSQENTEAFF
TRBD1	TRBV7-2	CASSLGLGGTGSTEAFF
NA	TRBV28	CASSFMSQQPQHF
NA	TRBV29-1	CSVVPRGQETQYF
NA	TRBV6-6	CASSRDRPVGGNQPQHF
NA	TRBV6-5	CASSYSLRGGNSPLHF
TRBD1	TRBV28	CASSFQGDVQPQHF
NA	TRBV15	CATSRGIRDHRGGGETQYF
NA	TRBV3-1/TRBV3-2	CASSLPGKDYGYTF
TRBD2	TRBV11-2	CASSKTSGRGNEQFF
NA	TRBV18	CASSPHRLGLGGVDQYF
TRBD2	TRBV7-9	CAGGGLAGPSYEQYF
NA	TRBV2	CASSDEQGRNTIYF
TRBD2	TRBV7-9	CASSLRLAGYNEQFF
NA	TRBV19	CASNVRIDFPDTGELFF
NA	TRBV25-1	CASSDRGETQYF
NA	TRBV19	CASANRRIQETQYF
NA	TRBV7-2	CASSYYYEQYF
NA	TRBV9	CASSRGTDNQPQHF
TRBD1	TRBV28	CASTSMGQGANEQYF
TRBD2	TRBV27	CASSLPTSGRTGELFF
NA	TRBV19	CASRLGDTDSNQPQHF
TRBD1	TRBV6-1	CASRERGHDRGSSKAFF
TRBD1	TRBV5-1	CASSQTGGADEKLFF
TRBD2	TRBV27	CASSPLAGRHTDTQYF
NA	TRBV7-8	CASSSESTGTYGYTF
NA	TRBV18	CASSPRGGRGGQETQYF
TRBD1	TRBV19	CASTPTGETGELFF
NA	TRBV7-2	CASRAADSSYNEQFF
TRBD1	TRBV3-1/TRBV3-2	CASSQDLGTGGNEQYF
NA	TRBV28	CASSGAGRGGQPQHF
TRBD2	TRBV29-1	CSVEEEGNKAGVGETQYF
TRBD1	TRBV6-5	CASSYSRTGGNTIYF
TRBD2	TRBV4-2	CASSQGTSGSGGWTQYF
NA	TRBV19	CASRDYMNTGELFF
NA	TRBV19	CASSMGTGNSPLHF
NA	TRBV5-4	CASSGQGLGYGYTF
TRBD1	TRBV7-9	CASSFTGGWTEAFF
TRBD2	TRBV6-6	CASSLGLAGGGETQYF